Shown below are 25 T cell receptor beta chains from a single sample sequenced in a study of OX40 agonist ivuxolimab in advanced cancers. Library creation used the immunoSEQ multiplex PCR assay. Not all clones reach the TCRdb copy of this immuneACCESS table, which keeps in-frame sequences only. Checked studies attribute under half of the gap to unresolved V genes and leave the rest unexplained. This sample comprises roughly 30,000 clones, less than 90% of them detected only once. The ten largest make up 18% of the sample. Specimen: CD4+ or CD8+ T cells sorted from blood, collected in a trial of the OX40 agonist ivuxolimab. Receptors originate from an adult with an advanced solid tumor such as melanoma, head and neck, liver or kidney cancer.

The chain is built from TRBV5-4 and TRBJ1-2; unclear D gene. CDR1 is SGHNT, CDR2 YYREEE, per germline (reference sequence). V was cut by 1 base and J by 4 bases, with 8 bases left in between. CDR3 length: 13 residues. CDR3 DNA sequence: TGTGCCAGCAGCTTGATGGGAGGCTATGGCTACACCTTC. Translating gives CASSLMGGYGYTF.

The chain has TRBV14 and TRBJ2-5; possibly TRBD1 for D (6 bases). The CDR3 loop spans 14 amino acids. The germline V gene encodes CDR1 SGHDN and CDR2 FVKESK. Trimming took off 4 bases at V and 2 bases at J, with 11 bases between the two ends. The CDR3 spells CASSRDRTQETQYF. As DNA, the CDR3 is TGTGCCAGCAGCCGTGACAGGACGCAAGAGACCCAGTACTTC.

The V call is TRBV9, the J call TRBJ2-5, with D possibly being TRBD2 (5 bases). The end of the DNA is better explained by TRBJ2-7, so the J call may be wrong. The CDR3 consists of 14 residues. CDR1 and CDR2 (germline): SGDLS, YYNGEE. Here the CDR3 reads CASSVEDGTYEQYF. CDR3 DNA: TGTGCCAGCAGCGTAGAAGACGGGACCTACGAGCAGTACTTC.

This clone rates as medium-sized (0.01 to 0.1%). V gene TRBV10-1 combines with J gene TRBJ2-7; 7 nucleotides match TRBD1. Germline loops: CDR1 WNHNN, CDR2 SYGVQD (reference sequence). The V and J ends lost 3 bases and 0 bases, in that order; junction bases with no gene match: 5. The CDR3 has 15 amino acids. In DNA form, the CDR3 reads TGCGCCAGCAGTGATGGGGCAGGGGGCTCCTACGAGCAGTACTTC. It is translated as CASSDGAGGSYEQYF.

The rearrangement uses TRBV5-4 and TRBJ2-7; 7 bases align to TRBD1. Germline V gene data show CDR1 as SGHNT and CDR2 as YYREEE (reference sequence). V shed 3 bases and J 4 bases; nucleotides not matched to a gene: 7. The CDR3 consists of 14 residues. CDR3 in DNA: TGTGCCAGCAGCTCCTCCGGGACAGCATACGAGCAGTACTTC. Protein product: CASSSSGTAYEQYF.

The J gene is TRBJ1-6, the V gene TRBV14; D remains unclear. The CDR3 is made up of 15 amino acids. V lost 2 bases and J 8 bases, leaving 13 bases between the germline ends. From germline, CDR1 is SGHDN and CDR2 FVKESK. CDR3 DNA: TGTGCCAGCAGCCAATTAAGCGGGTTAGATTCACCCCTCCACTTT. This encodes CASSQLSGLDSPLHF.

The chain employs TRBV11-2 and TRBJ2-3; unclear D gene. This CDR3 comprises 14 residues. Trimming stripped 5 bases from V and 6 bases from J, with 15 bases between. CDR1 SGHAT and CDR2 FQNNGV come from the germline V gene. CDR3 coding DNA: TGTGCCAGCAGCGCCAGGCTCCCACCTGATACGCAGTATTTT. It codes for CASSARLPPDTQYF.

This chain links TRBV19 with TRBJ1-2; TRBD1 aligns across 9 bases. Trimming cost V 7 bases and J 3 bases; bases outside gene matches: 6. This CDR3 is 14 amino acids long. The germline gives CDR1 LNHDA, CDR2 SQIVND (reference sequence). Here the CDR3 DNA reads TGTGCCAGTACACCCGGGACAGGGTACTATGGCTACACCTTC. As protein: CASTPGTGYYGYTF.

The genes are TRBV7-8 and TRBJ2-7; possibly TRBD2 for D (6 bases). Deletions cut 5 bases from V and 5 bases from J, with 25 bases between. Germline CDR1 is SGHVS and CDR2 is FQNEAQ. The CDR3 contains 17 residues. The CDR3 reads CASSERPGGSRIHEQYF. The CDR3, as DNA: TGTGCCAGCAGCGAGCGCCCCGGGGGTAGTAGGATCCACGAGCAGTACTTC.

V usage is TRBV5-1 and J usage is TRBJ1-2; D may be TRBD1 (5 bases). This CDR3 is built from 12 residues. Trimming left V 0 bases short and J 8 bases short, with 8 bases between. Germline CDR1 SGHRS, CDR2 YFSETQ. The CDR3 region has the DNA TGCGCCAGCAGCTTGGCGGGGACCGGCTACACCTTC. Translating it yields CASSLAGTGYTF.

The chain recombines TRBV5-8 with TRBJ2-1; D perhaps matches TRBD1 (6 bases). Germline CDR1 is SGHTS and CDR2 is YDEGEE. The CDR3 is 17 residues long. V shed 2 bases and J shed 0 bases, with 15 bases lying between them. Here the CDR3 DNA reads TGTGCCAGCAGCTTACTCCAACAGGGAAACTCCTACAATGAGCAGTTCTTC. Protein: CASSLLQQGNSYNEQFF.

This clone has a single count. V usage is TRBV25-1 and J usage is TRBJ2-7, with D tentatively TRBD1 or TRBD2 (5 bases each). Germline V CDR1 and CDR2: MGHDK, SYGVNS. CDR3 length equals 14 residues. Trimming shortened V by 4 bases and J by 1 base, and 11 bases separated the two germline ends. The DNA for the CDR3 is TGTGCCAGCAGTGGAACCGGGACGTCCTACGAGCAGTACTTC. Translating it yields CASSGTGTSYEQYF.

The chain recombines TRBV5-6 with TRBJ2-7; D assignment may be TRBD1 or TRBD2 (5 bases each). Per germline, CDR1 SGHDT and CDR2 YYEEEE. The CDR3 has 13 residues. The germline V and J ends were trimmed by 0 bases and 6 bases, with 10 bases remaining between them. The CDR3 sequence is CASSLGPGREQYF. The CDR3 region has the DNA TGTGCCAGCAGCTTGGGACCGGGGCGCGAGCAGTACTTC.

The CDR3 spells CASSSSALAGTDTQYF. CDR3 DNA sequence: TGTGCCAGCAGTTCATCGGCTCTAGCTGGCACAGATACGCAGTATTTT. This chain joins TRBV7-8 and TRBJ2-3; D is possibly TRBD2 (5 bases). Germline CDR1 SGHVS, CDR2 FQNEAQ. Between the trimmed V and J ends, which lost 6 bases and 1 base, there was a span of 17 bases. CDR3 size: 16 residues. Full variable domain (outside the CDR3, taken from reference TRBV7-8 and TRBJ2-3): GAGVSQSPRYKVAKRGQDVALRCDPISGHVSLFWYQQALGQGPEFLTYFQNEAQLDKSGLPSDRFFAERPEGSVSTLKIQRTQQEDSAVYLCASSSSALAGTDTQYFGPGTRLTVL.

CDR3 protein: CSARDDTEAFF. The CDR3 coding sequence is TGCAGTGCTAGAGACGACACTGAAGCTTTCTTT. V usage is TRBV20-1 and J usage is TRBJ1-1; no definite D call. This CDR3 contains 11 residues. CDR1 is DFQATT and CDR2 is SNEGSKA in the germline V gene (reference sequence). The V end was cut by 0 bases, the J end by 3 bases, with 2 bases between.

This sequence joins TRBV4-1 and TRBJ1-1; no firm D call. V lost 0 bases and J lost 0, with 8 bases in between. Germline V gene data show CDR1 as MGHRA and CDR2 as YSYEKL. There are 15 residues in the CDR3. CDR3 sequence: CASSQDPGMNTEAFF. DNA of the CDR3: TGCGCCAGCAGCCAAGATCCGGGAATGAACACTGAAGCTTTCTTT.

The chain links TRBV9 to TRBJ1-1; 8 bases align to TRBD1. Per the germline V gene, CDR1 is SGDLS and CDR2 is YYNGEE. The CDR3 totals 14 residues. The ends lost 3 bases at V and 4 bases at J; junction bases unmatched: 5. As DNA, the CDR3 is TGTGCCAGCAGCGCCAGGGGGCAGGGCACTGAAGCTTTCTTT. This translates into CASSARGQGTEAFF.

About this clone: A read error may be the cause here, since a much bigger clone is one base away. V is TRBV5-6 and J is TRBJ2-5, with no clear D. CDR1 SGHDT and CDR2 YYEEEE come from the germline V gene. The V and J ends lost 0 bases and 4 bases respectively, with 16 bases between them. CDR3 length: 16 residues. The CDR3 loop is CASSLGMRNRAETQYF. The CDR3 DNA sequence: TGTGCCAGCAGCTTGGGCATGAGGAATAGGGCAGAGACCCAGTACTTC.

The chain recombines TRBV19 with TRBJ1-1; 8 positions agree with TRBD1. This CDR3 is 15 amino acids long. Germline values: CDR1 LNHDA, CDR2 SQIVND (reference sequence). After removal of 4 bases from V and 1 base from J, the junction contained 5 bases not matched to a gene. In DNA, the CDR3 is TGTGCCAGTAGTACCTGGACAGGGTCGAACACTGAAGCTTTCTTT. It encodes CASSTWTGSNTEAFF.

The chain employs TRBV5-4 and TRBJ2-5; D is possibly TRBD2 (5 bases). The germline CDR1 and CDR2 sequences are SGHNT and YYREEE (reference sequence). The V end was cut by 5 bases, the J end by 0 bases, with 11 bases between. This CDR3 has 14 amino acids. CDR3 loop: CASRRSGNQETQYF. CDR3 coding DNA: TGTGCCAGCAGACGCTCCGGGAACCAAGAGACCCAGTACTTC.

The chain is built from TRBV7-2 and TRBJ2-7, with D uncertain. Germline V CDR1 and CDR2: SGHTA, FQGNSA. There are 13 residues in the CDR3. With 4 bases removed from V and 6 bases from J, the gap between germline ends came to 13 bases. The DNA for the CDR3 is TGTGCCAGCAGCTCCTTTAGCCTCGCCGAGCAGTACTTC. This sequence encodes CASSSFSLAEQYF.

The chain links TRBV28 to TRBJ1-4; TRBD1 agrees at 9 bases. Looked up from germline, CDR1 is MDHEN and CDR2 is SYDVKM. This CDR3 is built from 15 residues. The J segment lost 10 bases and the V segment lost 5 bases, leaving 11 bases of the junction unmatched. The DNA of the CDR3 is TGTGCCAGCAGTGTGATGACAGGGGGATTATCAAAACTGTTTTTT. Its translation: CASSVMTGGLSKLFF. Filled out from reference TRBV28 and TRBJ1-4, the complete variable domain reads DVKVTQSSRYLVKRTGEKVFLECVQDMDHENMFWYRQDPGLGLRLIYFSYDVKMKEKGDIPEGYSVSREKKERFSLILESASTNQTSMYLCASSVMTGGLSKLFFGSGTQLSVL.

The V and J genes are TRBV27 and TRBJ1-3; no definite D call. Germline V gene sequence: CDR1 MNHEY, CDR2 SMNVEV (reference sequence). V lost 7 bases to trimming and J lost 0 bases, with 7 bases between them. CDR3 length: 13 residues. The CDR3 loop is CASTDYSGNTIYF. The CDR3 DNA reads as TGTGCCAGCACCGACTACTCTGGAAACACCATATATTTT.

This clone was seen only a few times. This chain joins TRBV5-8 and TRBJ1-1, with D perhaps TRBD1 (5 bases). V lost 1 base and J lost 11, with 18 bases in between. There are 14 residues in the CDR3. Per germline, CDR1 SGHTS and CDR2 YDEGEE. In nucleotides, the CDR3 is TGTGCCAGCAGCTTGAGTGCAGGGAGCTTCGACGCTTTCTTT. It codes for CASSLSAGSFDAFF.

The chain recombines TRBV5-8 with TRBJ1-2; TRBD1 matches 8 bases. V lost 4 bases, J lost 6 bases, and 11 bases stayed unmatched. The CDR3 totals 15 residues. The germline V gene encodes CDR1 SGHTS and CDR2 YDEGEE. CDR3 amino acids: CASSPRTGWRNGYTF. Written as DNA, the CDR3 is TGTGCCAGCAGCCCCAGGACAGGGTGGAGAAATGGCTACACCTTC.